What follows are 17 T cell receptor beta chains derived from one specimen sequenced in a study of T cells expressing NK-cell markers. TCRdb re-called the 5' RACE reads; one entry per CDR3 protein, DNA not given. Here the sample table reports about 550,000 distinct CDR3 sequences. Sequences were obtained from blood T cells: a sorted CD56 or NKG2C T cell subset, CD4+ or CD8+ T cells, or bulk PBMC T cells (not recorded which). These receptors came from a man younger than 35 in good health.

The CDR3 region is CASSQVGLGDNEQFF. The chain uses TRBV4-2 and TRBJ2-1; checking the TCRdb D call of TRBD2 is not possible without DNA. The CDR3 runs to 15 residues. Germline V lookup: CDR1 LGHNA, CDR2 YNFKEQ.

The gene calls are TRBV29-1 and TRBJ2-2; TCRdb names TRBD1, which stays unverified in the absence of DNA. Germline CDR1 reads SQVTM; CDR2 reads ANQGSEA. The CDR3 spans 13 residues. The CDR3 region is CTIGDRPTGELFF.

The chain is built from TRBV6-5 and TRBJ2-7; TCRdb selects TRBD1, and the lack of DNA leaves this call unchecked. The germline gives CDR1 MNHEY, CDR2 SVGAGI. This CDR3 region has 16 residues. The CDR3 spells CASSYSFSGEGYEQYF.

The CDR3 here is CASSISGLADEQFF. V usage is TRBV12-3 or TRBV12-4 and J usage is TRBJ2-1; there is no DNA to check the TCRdb D call of TRBD2. The CDR3 totals 14 residues.

This rearrangement joins TRBV7-9 to TRBJ2-2; TCRdb designates TRBD2, a call that cannot be tested without DNA. Germline V lookup: CDR1 SEHNR, CDR2 FQNEAQ (reference sequence). The CDR3 is 14 amino acids. The CDR3: CASGSWRNTGELFF.

The gene calls are TRBV18 and TRBJ2-5; TCRdb lists TRBD1, though no DNA is available to test this call. CDR1 is KGHSH, CDR2 LQKENI, per germline. The CDR3 contains 14 residues. The CDR3 sequence: CASSPDRKKETQYF. Complete variable domain (other parts from reference TRBV18 and TRBJ2-5): NAGVMQNPRHLVRRRGQEARLRCSPMKGHSHVYWYRQLPEEGLKFMVYLQKENIIDESGMPKERFSAEFPKEGPSILRIQQVVRGDSAAYFCASSPDRKKETQYFGPGTRLLVL.

The chain uses TRBV12-3 or TRBV12-4 and TRBJ2-1; checking the TCRdb D call of TRBD1 is not possible without DNA. This CDR3 has 16 residues. CDR3 loop: CASTTYRDRSYNEQFF.

The chain employs TRBV14 and TRBJ1-4; TCRdb's assignment of TRBD1 cannot be checked, as there is no DNA. CDR1 is SGHDN, CDR2 FVKESK, per germline. The CDR3 consists of 16 residues. The CDR3 sequence is CASSRNPGSTNEKLFF.

The CDR3 sequence is CASSELGGGIQYF. The gene calls are TRBV25-1 and TRBJ2-4; TCRdb reports TRBD1, a call that lacks DNA to check it against. The germline CDR1 and CDR2 sequences are MGHDK and SYGVNS. This CDR3 region has 13 residues.

The CDR3 loop reads CASKQRGGSSYNEQFF. The chain links TRBV6-2 or TRBV6-3 to TRBJ2-1; TCRdb proposes TRBD2, but this gene call is untestable without DNA. The CDR3 length is 16 residues. Germline V gives CDR1 MNHEY, CDR2 SVGEGT.

The chain joins TRBV29-1 to TRBJ1-1. This CDR3 is 12 amino acids long. Germline V gives CDR1 SQVTM, CDR2 ANQGSEA. The CDR3 sequence: CSAHDQVAEAFF.

The rearrangement uses TRBV20-1 and TRBJ2-1. The CDR3 is 14 residues long. The germline CDR1 and CDR2 sequences are DFQATT and SNEGSKA (reference sequence). Here the CDR3 reads CSAHSGRAVYEQFF.

This CDR3 is CASSFAQGDEQFF. The gene calls are TRBV7-3 and TRBJ2-1; no DNA is available, so the TRBD1 call from TCRdb remains unchecked. CDR3 length: 13 residues. The germline V gene has CDR1 SGHTA and CDR2 FQGTGA.

The genes are TRBV12-3 or TRBV12-4 and TRBJ2-1. The CDR3 is made up of 15 amino acids. The CDR3 loop reads CASSFSFSSYNEQFF.

V and J are TRBV10-3 and TRBJ2-7; the TRBD2 assignment by TCRdb is unverifiable without DNA. The V gene's germline CDR1 is ENHRY and CDR2 SYGVKD. The CDR3 has 15 amino acids. CDR3 sequence reads: CAISGLAGGLYEQYF.

The CDR3 sequence is CASSQILSREITGELFF. This sequence joins TRBV4-1 and TRBJ2-2; TCRdb designates TRBD1, a call that cannot be tested without DNA. The CDR3 has 17 amino acids. Germline CDR1 is MGHRA and CDR2 is YSYEKL.

The V and J genes are TRBV5-1 and TRBJ2-5; lacking DNA, the TRBD1 call made by TCRdb goes unchecked. Germline-derived CDR1 and CDR2 are SGHRS and YFSETQ. CDR3 length equals 17 residues. This CDR3 is CASSLDGRGANQETQYF.